These 17 T cell receptor beta chains originate from one sample sequenced in a study of cytomegalovirus exposure and HLA in healthy donors. The PCR employed 60 Vbeta primers together with 13 Jbeta primers. The assay was immunoSEQ multiplex PCR, and TCRdb's table has in-frame clones only and misses some. The sample contains 150,000 to 200,000 clones, approximately 78% of which appear only once. Sequenced input: PBMCs. The receptors come from a woman in her thirties or forties in good health and CMV-seronegative.

The chain links TRBV2 to TRBJ1-5; a weak D match, TRBD1 (6 bases). Germline V gives CDR1 SNHLY, CDR2 FYNNEI. This CDR3 contains 15 residues. The V and J ends lost 6 bases and 4 bases respectively, with 16 bases between them. The CDR3 DNA is TGTGCCAGCAGCGAATCCGGGACACCGAATCAGCCCCAGCATTTT. This gives the protein CASSESGTPNQPQHF. Together with reference TRBV2 and TRBJ1-5, the CDR3 gives the full variable domain: EPEVTQTPSHQVTQMGQEVILRCVPISNHLYFYWYRQILGQKVEFLVSFYNNEISEKSEIFDDQFSVERPDGSNFTLKIRSTKLEDSAMYFCASSESGTPNQPQHFGDGTRLSIL.

The chain combines TRBV7-2 with TRBJ1-2; weak D call: TRBD1 (5 bases). V was trimmed by 1 base and J by 2 bases, leaving 11 bases between them. Germline V gene lookup returns CDR1 SGHTA and CDR2 FQGNSA. The length of the CDR3 is 15 residues. CDR3 DNA: TGTGCCAGCAGCTTAGGGCGGGACGGGAACTATGGCTACACCTTC. It is translated as CASSLGRDGNYGYTF.

This clone was observed a single time. Other DNA sequences of this sample code for an identical CDR3. The chain employs TRBV19 and TRBJ2-7; 9 nucleotides line up with TRBD1. Trimming removed 6 bases from V and 0 bases from J; junction bases left unmatched: 3. The CDR3 runs 14 residues. Germline assignment: CDR1 LNHDA and CDR2 SQIVND (reference sequence). CDR3 DNA sequence: TGTGCCAGTAGCCTGACAGGGGGCTCCTACGAGCAGTACTTC. Its translation is CASSLTGGSYEQYF.

The V gene is TRBV2, the J gene TRBJ1-5; possibly TRBD1 for D (5 bases). V lost 5 bases and J lost 8, with 10 bases in between. This CDR3 region has 12 residues. Germline V CDR1 and CDR2: SNHLY, FYNNEI. CDR3 sequence (DNA): TGTGCCAGCAGTCGGGGGACGGAGCCCCAGCATTTT. Translation gives CASSRGTEPQHF.

The chain has TRBV2 and TRBJ2-5; possibly TRBD1 for D (5 bases). Trimming took off 4 bases at V and 2 bases at J, with 8 bases between the two ends. This CDR3 contains 13 residues. Germline V gene sequence: CDR1 SNHLY, CDR2 FYNNEI. The CDR3 nucleotides are TGTGCCAGCAGTGCCAACAGGCAAGAGACCCAGTACTTC. Translating it yields CASSANRQETQYF.

CDR3 sequence: CASSAMTGFNSPLHF. DNA for the CDR3: TGTGCCAGCAGCGCGATGACAGGCTTTAATTCACCCCTCCACTTT. The V and J genes are TRBV9 and TRBJ1-6, with a possible D match to TRBD1 (6 bases). There are 15 residues in the CDR3. The V gene lost 3 bases and the J gene lost 6 bases, with 13 bases spanning the gap. Germline V CDR1 and CDR2: SGDLS, YYNGEE.

This rearrangement joins TRBV19 to TRBJ2-7, with D possibly TRBD2 on 5 matching bases. Germline lookup yields CDR1 LNHDA and CDR2 SQIVND (reference sequence). This CDR3 comprises 15 residues. The V end was cut by 0 bases, the J end by 2 bases, with 11 bases between. The CDR3 protein is CASSIDHAGAYEQYF. CDR3 in DNA: TGTGCCAGTAGTATAGATCACGCCGGGGCCTACGAGCAGTACTTC. Looking up the rest from reference TRBV19 and TRBJ2-7 gives the full variable domain: DGGITQSPKYLFRKEGQNVTLSCEQNLNHDAMYWYRQDPGQGLRLIYYSQIVNDFQKGDIAEGYSVSREKKESFPLTVTSAQKNPTAFYLCASSIDHAGAYEQYFGPGTRLTVT.

The gene calls are TRBV4-1 and TRBJ2-3, with 9 bases aligning to TRBD2. V shed 3 bases and J 1 base; nucleotides not matched to a gene: 5. Germline V gene data show CDR1 as MGHRA and CDR2 as YSYEKL. The CDR3 is made up of 16 amino acids. The CDR3 sequence is CASSHLERGGTDTQYF. The CDR3 bases are TGCGCCAGCAGCCACCTGGAGCGGGGGGGCACAGATACGCAGTATTTT.

This clone appeared a few times. The rearrangement uses TRBV2 and TRBJ2-2, with 13 bases that match TRBD2. The CDR3 runs to 16 residues. CDR1 and CDR2 (germline): SNHLY, FYNNEI. Trimming cost V 2 bases and J 7 bases; bases outside gene matches: 4. CDR3 nucleotides: TGTGCCAGCAGTGAAACTAGCGGGGGGGCAGTCGGGGAGCTGTTTTTT. Amino acid sequence: CASSETSGGAVGELFF.

The V gene is TRBV4-1, the J gene TRBJ1-5; maybe TRBD1 (6 bases). This CDR3 is 15 amino acids long. With 4 bases removed from V and 3 bases from J, the gap between germline ends came to 13 bases. CDR1 is MGHRA, CDR2 YSYEKL, per germline. CDR3 in amino acids: CASSPWQGINQPQHF. CDR3 coding DNA: TGCGCCAGCAGCCCCTGGCAGGGGATCAATCAGCCCCAGCATTTT.

This chain connects TRBV5-4 to TRBJ2-3; no definite D call. Germline V CDR1 and CDR2: SGHNT, YYREEE (reference sequence). The CDR3 runs 12 residues. V was cut by 3 bases and J by 2 bases, with 4 bases left in between. The CDR3: CASSYTTDTQYF. DNA for the CDR3: TGTGCCAGCAGCTACACCACAGATACGCAGTATTTT.

The rearrangement joins TRBV5-4 to TRBJ2-2; 11 bases are a match to TRBD2. The CDR3 is made up of 19 amino acids. V shed 1 base and J 5 bases; nucleotides not matched to a gene: 13. CDR1 SGHNT and CDR2 YYREEE come from the germline V gene (reference sequence). Written as DNA, the CDR3 is TGTGCCAGCAGCTTGTTCATAGCGGGGGGGCCGGTGGGGACCGGGGAGCTGTTTTTT. This encodes CASSLFIAGGPVGTGELFF.

The chain carries TRBV7-2 and TRBJ2-5; TRBD2 matches 12 bases. This CDR3 has 17 amino acids. Trimming cost V 7 bases and J 2 bases; bases outside gene matches: 11. Germline V CDR1 and CDR2: SGHTA, FQGNSA. The CDR3 nucleotides read TGTGCCAGCACCCCCGGACGACTAGCGGGGGTTCAAGAGACCCAGTACTTC. Translating gives CASTPGRLAGVQETQYF.

This clone was found a few times. The V call is TRBV10-1, the J call TRBJ1-1, with TRBD1 identical over 9 bases. From germline, CDR1 is WNHNN and CDR2 SYGVQD (reference sequence). V shed 8 bases and J 6 bases; nucleotides not matched to a gene: 7. The CDR3 runs to 13 residues. The chain's CDR3 is CASGRTGDAEAFF. The DNA of the CDR3 is TGCGCCAGCGGCCGGACAGGGGACGCTGAAGCTTTCTTT.

V usage is TRBV28 and J usage is TRBJ1-2, with D tentatively TRBD1 (6 bases). The CDR3 contains 12 residues. The ends were cut back, 5 bases at V and 8 bases at J, with 12 bases in the middle. Germline V gene data show CDR1 as MDHEN and CDR2 as SYDVKM. The CDR3 here is CASSIGGRGYTF. DNA of the CDR3: TGTGCCAGCAGTATAGGGGGAAGGGGCTACACCTTC.

This clone occurred once. The chain couples TRBV6-1 to TRBJ2-7; 7 nucleotides line up with TRBD1. CDR3 size: 14 residues. Trimming removed 5 bases from V and 0 bases from J; junction bases left unmatched: 4. The germline gives CDR1 MNHNS, CDR2 SASEGT. The CDR3: CASSLWDSSYEQYF. CDR3 DNA sequence: TGTGCCAGCAGTCTATGGGACAGCTCCTACGAGCAGTACTTC.

J is TRBJ1-6 and V is TRBV7-8; 7 positions agree with TRBD1. CDR3 size: 15 residues. The ends lost 1 base at V and 7 bases at J; junction bases unmatched: 4. Germline CDR1 SGHVS, CDR2 FQNEAQ. For the CDR3, the DNA is TGTGCCAGCAGCTTAGAGGGGGCCCAGAATTCACCCCTCCACTTT. Protein: CASSLEGAQNSPLHF.